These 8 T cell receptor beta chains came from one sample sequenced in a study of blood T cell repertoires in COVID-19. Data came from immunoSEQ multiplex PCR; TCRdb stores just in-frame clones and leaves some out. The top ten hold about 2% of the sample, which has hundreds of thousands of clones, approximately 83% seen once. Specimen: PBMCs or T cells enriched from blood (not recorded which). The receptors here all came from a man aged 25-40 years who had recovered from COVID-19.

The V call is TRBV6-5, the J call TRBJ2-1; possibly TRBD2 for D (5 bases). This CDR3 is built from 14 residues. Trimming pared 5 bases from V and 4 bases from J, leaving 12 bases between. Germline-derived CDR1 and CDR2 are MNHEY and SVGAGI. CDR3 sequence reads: CASSSVGVYNEQFF. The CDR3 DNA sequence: TGTGCCAGCAGTAGCGTGGGAGTTTACAATGAGCAGTTCTTC.

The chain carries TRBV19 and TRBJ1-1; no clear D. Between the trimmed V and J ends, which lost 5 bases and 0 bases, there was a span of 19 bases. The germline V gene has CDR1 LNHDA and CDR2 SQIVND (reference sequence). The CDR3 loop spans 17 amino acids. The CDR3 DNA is TGTGCCAGTAGTGAAAATAGGGAGGCTAATATGAACACTGAAGCTTTCTTT. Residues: CASSENREANMNTEAFF.

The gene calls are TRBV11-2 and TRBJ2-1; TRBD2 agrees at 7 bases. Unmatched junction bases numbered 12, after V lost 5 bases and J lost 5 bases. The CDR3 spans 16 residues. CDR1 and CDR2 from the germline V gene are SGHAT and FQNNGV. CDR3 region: CASSPFLGGEHNEQFF. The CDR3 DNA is TGTGCCAGCAGCCCGTTCCTGGGGGGGGAACACAATGAGCAGTTCTTC.

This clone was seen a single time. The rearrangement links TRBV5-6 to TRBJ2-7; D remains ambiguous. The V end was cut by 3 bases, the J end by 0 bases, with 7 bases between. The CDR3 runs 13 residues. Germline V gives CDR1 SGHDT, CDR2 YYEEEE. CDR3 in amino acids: CASSWYSSYEQYF. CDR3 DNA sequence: TGTGCCAGCAGCTGGTACAGCTCCTACGAGCAGTACTTC.

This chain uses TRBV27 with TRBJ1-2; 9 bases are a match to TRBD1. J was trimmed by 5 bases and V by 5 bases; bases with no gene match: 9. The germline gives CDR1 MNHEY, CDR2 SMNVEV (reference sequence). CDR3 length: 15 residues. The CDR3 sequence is CASSHRGQGAYGYTF. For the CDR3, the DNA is TGTGCCAGCAGTCATAGGGGACAGGGCGCATATGGCTACACCTTC.

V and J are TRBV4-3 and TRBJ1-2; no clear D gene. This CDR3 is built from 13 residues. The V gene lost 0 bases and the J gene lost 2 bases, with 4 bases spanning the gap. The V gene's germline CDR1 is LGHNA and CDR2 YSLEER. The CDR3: CASSQDLNYGYTF. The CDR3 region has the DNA TGCGCCAGCAGCCAAGATCTGAACTATGGCTACACCTTC.

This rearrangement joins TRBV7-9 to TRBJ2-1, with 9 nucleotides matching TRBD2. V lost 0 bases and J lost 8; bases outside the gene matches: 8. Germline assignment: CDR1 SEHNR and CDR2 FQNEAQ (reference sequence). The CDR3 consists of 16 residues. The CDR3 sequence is CASSLALAGGFDEQFF. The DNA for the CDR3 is TGTGCCAGCAGCTTAGCTTTGGCGGGGGGGTTCGATGAGCAGTTCTTC.

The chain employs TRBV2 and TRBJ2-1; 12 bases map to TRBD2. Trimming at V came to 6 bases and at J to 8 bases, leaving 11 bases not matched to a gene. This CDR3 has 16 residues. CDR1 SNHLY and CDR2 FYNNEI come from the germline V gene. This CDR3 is CASRDGASGGAHEQFF. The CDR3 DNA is TGTGCCAGCAGAGACGGGGCTAGCGGGGGGGCCCATGAGCAGTTCTTC.